These T cell receptor beta chains were read from a single sample in a study of cytomegalovirus exposure and HLA in healthy donors. Generated by immunoSEQ multiplex PCR, the TCRdb table keeps only in-frame clones and is missing some. The table lists fewer than 150,000 clones, about 80% of them singletons. The sequencing input was PBMCs. These receptors came from a man aged 25 to 40 in good health and CMV-seronegative. The CDR3 runs from the conserved cysteine through the conserved F or W. D genes are given only for firm matches. Only part of the rows carry a size: once, few, many, or a class if the clone is expanded.

TRBV10-3	TRBJ2-7	few	TRBD1	CATKGQLSHEQYF	TGTGCCACCAAGGGACAGCTCTCCCACGAGCAGTACTTC
TRBV25-1	TRBJ1-2	NA	TRBD1	CASSESFVGSDREYGYTF	TGTGCCAGCAGTGAATCGTTCGTCGGCTCGGACAGGGAATATGGCTACACCTTC
TRBV7-8	TRBJ2-7	once	TRBD1	CASSLEGTGRIGWSYEQYF	TGTGCCAGCAGCTTAGAAGGGACAGGGCGGATCGGGTGGTCCTACGAGCAGTACTTC
TRBV11-3	TRBJ1-1	NA	NA	CASSLSGGAGTEAFF	TGTGCCAGCAGCTTATCGGGGGGCGCGGGAACTGAAGCTTTCTTT
TRBV6-5	TRBJ2-2	NA	NA	CASRPYRTFTGELFF	TGTGCCAGCAGGCCTTATCGCACTTTCACCGGGGAGCTGTTTTTT
TRBV28	TRBJ1-5	NA	TRBD1	CASTQGLNQPQHF	TGTGCCAGCACACAGGGGCTGAATCAGCCCCAGCATTTT
TRBV7-8	TRBJ1-3	NA	NA	CASSFSDRHLGNTIYF	TGTGCCAGCAGCTTCAGCGACAGACATTTGGGAAACACCATATATTTT
TRBV6-1	TRBJ1-5	NA	NA	CASTWKESNQPQHF	TGTGCCAGCACCTGGAAGGAGAGCAATCAGCCCCAGCATTTT
TRBV9	TRBJ2-2	once	NA	CASSALGTGELFF	TGTGCCAGCAGCGCCCTAGGCACCGGGGAGCTGTTTTTT
TRBV25-1	TRBJ2-1	NA	TRBD2	CASSVSGRLFF	TGTGCCAGCAGCGTTAGCGGGAGATTGTTCTTC
TRBV11-2	TRBJ1-2	few	NA	CASSPQQGFYGYTF	TGTGCCAGCAGCCCTCAACAGGGTTTCTATGGCTACACCTTC
TRBV5-4	TRBJ2-3	NA	TRBD2	CASSPGGAGYTDTQYF	TGTGCCAGCAGCCCCGGGGGGGCAGGATACACAGATACGCAGTATTTT
TRBV5-1	TRBJ2-1	NA	NA	CASSLENRGFDEQFF	TGCGCCAGCAGCTTGGAGAACCGAGGGTTCGATGAGCAGTTCTTC
TRBV6-6	TRBJ2-2	NA	TRBD1	CASRNRDRNTGELFF	TGTGCCAGCAGGAACCGGGACAGAAACACCGGGGAGCTGTTTTTT
TRBV10-2	TRBJ2-3	NA	TRBD1	CASSQGASTDTQYF	TGCGCCAGCAGTCAGGGGGCTAGTACAGATACGCAGTATTTT
TRBV2	TRBJ2-7	NA	NA	CASSEAADIAGYEQYF	TGTGCCAGCAGTGAAGCGGCGGACATCGCGGGATACGAGCAGTACTTC
TRBV7-9	TRBJ2-2	NA	TRBD1	CASSSRTGNTGELFF	TGTGCCAGCAGCTCTCGGACAGGGAACACCGGGGAGCTGTTTTTT
TRBV11-3	TRBJ2-2	NA	NA	CASSLQGGTGELFF	TGTGCCAGCAGCTTGCAGGGCGGCACCGGGGAGCTGTTTTTT
TRBV19	TRBJ1-1	NA	NA	CASSSGATEAFF	TGTGCCAGTAGTTCAGGGGCCACTGAAGCTTTCTTT
TRBV11-2	TRBJ1-6	NA	TRBD1	CASSRRGQGEDSPLHF	TGTGCCAGCAGCCGCAGGGGGCAGGGGGAGGATTCACCCCTCCACTTT
TRBV29-1	TRBJ1-1	NA	NA	CSVAGGFNTEAFF	TGCAGCGTTGCGGGGGGCTTCAACACTGAAGCTTTCTTT
TRBV6-6	TRBJ1-2	NA	NA	CASSSGFHGYTF	TGTGCCAGCAGTTCCGGGTTCCATGGCTACACCTTC
TRBV7-2	TRBJ2-5	NA	NA	CASSLGTQETQYF	TGTGCCAGCAGCCTCGGGACTCAAGAGACCCAGTACTTC
TRBV13	TRBJ2-3	once	TRBD2	CASSFGASGGFSTDTQYF	TGTGCCAGCAGCTTCGGTGCCAGCGGGGGGTTTAGCACAGATACGCAGTATTTT
TRBV27	TRBJ1-5	NA	NA	CASSFGGAGNQPQHF	TGTGCCAGCAGTTTTGGGGGGGCTGGCAATCAGCCCCAGCATTTT
TRBV27	TRBJ2-1	NA	NA	CASSLGREITYNEQFF	TGTGCCAGCAGTTTAGGGAGAGAGATCACCTACAATGAGCAGTTCTTC
TRBV27	TRBJ1-1	NA	NA	CASSPSPGGTEAFF	TGTGCCAGCAGTCCGAGCCCCGGGGGGACTGAAGCTTTCTTT
TRBV19	TRBJ1-1	NA	NA	CASSIRGEAFF	TGTGCCAGTAGTATAAGGGGTGAAGCTTTCTTT
TRBV5-4	TRBJ2-3	NA	NA	CASSLPSTDTQYF	TGTGCCAGCAGCTTGCCTAGCACAGATACGCAGTATTTT
TRBV5-8	TRBJ1-1	NA	TRBD1	CASSFRSAWTGGSEAFF	TGTGCCAGCAGCTTTAGGTCCGCGTGGACAGGGGGGTCTGAAGCTTTCTTT
TRBV25-1	TRBJ2-3	NA	NA	CASSEVAFTDTQYF	TGTGCCAGCAGTGAGGTGGCTTTCACAGATACGCAGTATTTT
TRBV15	TRBJ2-5	NA	TRBD2	CATSETGLAGGAQETQYF	TGTGCCACCAGCGAAACGGGACTAGCGGGGGGCGCGCAAGAGACCCAGTACTTC
TRBV6-5	TRBJ2-7	NA	TRBD1	CASSYSTGPYYEQYF	TGTGCCAGCAGTTACTCGACAGGGCCTTACTACGAGCAGTACTTC
TRBV18	TRBJ2-1	NA	NA	CASQSTSREDEQFF	TGTGCCAGCCAGTCAACCTCCAGGGAGGATGAGCAGTTCTTC
TRBV5-4	TRBJ1-2	NA	TRBD1	CASSSTGGSYGYTF	TGTGCCAGCAGCTCCACAGGGGGCAGCTATGGCTACACCTTC
TRBV5-6	TRBJ2-3	NA	NA	CASSTRIQGTTDTQYF	TGTGCCAGCAGCACACGGATTCAGGGAACAACAGATACGCAGTATTTT
TRBV6-1	TRBJ2-7	NA	TRBD1	CASSESQGVYEQYF	TGTGCCAGCAGTGAAAGCCAGGGGGTCTACGAGCAGTACTTC
TRBV7-7	TRBJ2-1	NA	NA	CASSLSAVREQFF	TGTGCCAGCAGCTTAAGTGCGGTTAGGGAGCAGTTCTTC
TRBV28	TRBJ1-1	once	NA	CASSPLTGNTEAFF	TGTGCCAGCAGTCCCCTCACAGGGAACACTGAAGCTTTCTTT
TRBV19	TRBJ1-2	NA	NA	CASSILENYGYTF	TGTGCCAGTAGTATACTAGAGAACTATGGCTACACCTTC
TRBV2	TRBJ1-2	once	TRBD1	CASSHRRQGAGGYTF	TGTGCCAGCAGTCACCGGAGACAGGGGGCTGGTGGCTACACCTTC
TRBV27	TRBJ2-7	NA	NA	CASSYQGQPEQYF	TGTGCCAGCAGTTACCAAGGACAGCCCGAGCAGTACTTC
TRBV7-7	TRBJ2-1	NA	NA	CASSPGLLMGNEQFF	TGTGCTAGCAGCCCTGGACTCCTGATGGGCAATGAGCAGTTCTTC
TRBV18	TRBJ2-5	NA	TRBD2	CASSLRGDQETQYF	TGTGCCAGCTCACTGCGGGGGGACCAAGAGACCCAGTACTTC
TRBV2	TRBJ1-4	NA	TRBD1	CASSDQGAGPVIENEKLFF	TGTGCCAGCAGTGATCAGGGGGCGGGCCCCGTAATCGAGAATGAAAAACTGTTTTTT
TRBV7-2	TRBJ2-2	NA	TRBD2	CASSGLAGADTGELFF	TGTGCCAGCAGCGGACTAGCGGGAGCCGACACCGGGGAGCTGTTTTTT
TRBV19	TRBJ1-5	NA	TRBD1	CASRGQGADQPQHF	TGTGCCAGTAGGGGACAGGGGGCTGATCAGCCCCAGCATTTT
TRBV27	TRBJ1-1	NA	NA	CASSRARVRSNTEAFF	TGTGCCAGCAGTAGGGCCAGGGTTCGCTCGAACACTGAAGCTTTCTTT
TRBV28	TRBJ1-5	NA	TRBD1	CASKTGGGGRQPQHF	TGTGCCAGCAAGACAGGGGGCGGGGGAAGACAGCCCCAGCATTTT
TRBV18	TRBJ1-1	NA	NA	CASSPWEGETAEAFF	TGTGCCAGCTCACCATGGGAGGGGGAGACGGCTGAAGCTTTCTTT
TRBV5-1	TRBJ2-7	few	NA	CASSGSYEQYF	TGCGCCAGCAGCGGTAGCTACGAGCAGTACTTC
TRBV15	TRBJ1-1	NA	TRBD1	CATSPGTGVFRAFF	TGTGCCACCAGCCCCGGGACAGGTGTCTTCAGAGCTTTCTTT
TRBV7-9	TRBJ2-1	NA	NA	CASSGGYEQFF	TGTGCCAGCAGTGGCGGGTATGAGCAGTTCTTC